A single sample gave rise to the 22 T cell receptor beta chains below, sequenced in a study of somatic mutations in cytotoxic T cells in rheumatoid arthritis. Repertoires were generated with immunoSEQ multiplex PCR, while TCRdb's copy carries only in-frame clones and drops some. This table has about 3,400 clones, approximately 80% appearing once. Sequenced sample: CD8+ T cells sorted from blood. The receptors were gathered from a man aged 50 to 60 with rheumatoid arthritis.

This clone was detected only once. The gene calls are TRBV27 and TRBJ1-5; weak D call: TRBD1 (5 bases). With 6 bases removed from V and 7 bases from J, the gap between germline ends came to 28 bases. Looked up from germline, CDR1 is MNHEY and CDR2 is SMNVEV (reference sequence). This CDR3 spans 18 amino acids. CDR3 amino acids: CASSPPAFRRGSWQPQHF. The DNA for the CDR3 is TGTGCCAGCAGCCCACCGGCTTTTAGGAGGGGCTCATGGCAGCCCCAGCATTTT.

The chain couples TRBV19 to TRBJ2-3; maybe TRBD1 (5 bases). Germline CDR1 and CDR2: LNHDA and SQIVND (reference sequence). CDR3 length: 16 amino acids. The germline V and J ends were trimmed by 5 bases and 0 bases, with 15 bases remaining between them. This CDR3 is CASSASRATSTDTQYF. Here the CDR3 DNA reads TGTGCCAGTAGTGCCTCCAGGGCTACTAGCACAGATACGCAGTATTTT.

CDR3 sequence reads: CASSTWGGGVSDTQYF. CDR3 nucleotide sequence: TGTGCCAGTAGCACGTGGGGCGGGGGTGTCTCAGATACGCAGTATTTT. This chain links TRBV19 with TRBJ2-3, with TRBD2 matching over 7 bases. This CDR3 region has 16 residues. CDR1 is LNHDA, CDR2 SQIVND, per germline (reference sequence). The V gene end was trimmed by 6 bases and the J gene end by 4 bases; junction bases not matched to a gene: 13.

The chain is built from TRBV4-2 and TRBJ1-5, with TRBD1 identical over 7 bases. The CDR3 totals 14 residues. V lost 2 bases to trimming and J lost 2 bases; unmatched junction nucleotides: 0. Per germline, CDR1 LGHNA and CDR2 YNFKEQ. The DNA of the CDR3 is TGTGCCAGCAGCCAAACAGGGGGCAATCAGCCCCAGCATTTT. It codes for CASSQTGGNQPQHF.

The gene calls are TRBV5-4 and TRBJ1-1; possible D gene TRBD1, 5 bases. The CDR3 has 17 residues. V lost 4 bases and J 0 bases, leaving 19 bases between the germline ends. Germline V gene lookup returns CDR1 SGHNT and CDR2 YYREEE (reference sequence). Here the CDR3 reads CASSAEYRTPLNTEAFF. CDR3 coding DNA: TGTGCCAGCAGCGCCGAGTATAGGACACCCCTGAACACTGAAGCTTTCTTT. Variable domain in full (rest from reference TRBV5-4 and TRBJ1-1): ETGVTQSPTHLIKTRGQQVTLRCSSQSGHNTVSWYQQALGQGPQFIFQYYREEENGRGNFPPRFSGLQFPNYSSELNVNALELDDSALYLCASSAEYRTPLNTEAFFGQGTRLTVV.

The CDR3 here is CASSATPGQPNTEAFF. CDR3 in DNA: TGCGCCAGCAGCGCAACTCCGGGACAGCCTAACACTGAAGCTTTCTTT. The chain links TRBV5-1 to TRBJ1-1; 7 positions match TRBD1. The J segment lost 2 bases and the V segment lost 4 bases, leaving 11 bases of the junction unmatched. The CDR3 is 16 residues long. Germline V gene data show CDR1 as SGHRS and CDR2 as YFSETQ.

DNA of the CDR3: TGTGCCAGCAGCTTAGGGGTAGCGGGAGGGCCCGACACAGATACGCAGTATTTT. Its protein product is CASSLGVAGGPDTDTQYF. The rearrangement uses TRBV7-2 and TRBJ2-3; TRBD2 matches at 11 bases. V gave up 1 base and J gave up 2 bases; unmatched junction bases: 8. Germline values: CDR1 SGHTA, CDR2 FQGNSA. The CDR3 contains 18 residues.

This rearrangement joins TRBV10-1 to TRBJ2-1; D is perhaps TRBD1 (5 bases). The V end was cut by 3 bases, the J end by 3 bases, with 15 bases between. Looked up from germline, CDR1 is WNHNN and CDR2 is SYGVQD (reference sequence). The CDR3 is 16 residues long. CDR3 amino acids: CASSDVEGQLYNEQFF. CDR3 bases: TGCGCCAGCAGTGACGTGGAAGGACAACTCTACAATGAGCAGTTCTTC.

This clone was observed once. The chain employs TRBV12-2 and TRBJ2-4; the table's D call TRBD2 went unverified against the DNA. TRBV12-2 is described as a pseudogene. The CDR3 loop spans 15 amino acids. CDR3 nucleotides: TGTGCAAGTCGCTTAGCGCGTCTAGCGAGAAACATTCAGTACTTC. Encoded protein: CASRLARLARNIQYF.

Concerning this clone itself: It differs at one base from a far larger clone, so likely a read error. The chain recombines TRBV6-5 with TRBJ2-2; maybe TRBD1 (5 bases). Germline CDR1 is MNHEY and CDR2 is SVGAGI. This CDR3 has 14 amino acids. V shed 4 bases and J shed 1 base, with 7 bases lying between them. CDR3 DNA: TGTGCCAGCAGTTGGGGCATGAACACCGGGGAGCTGTTTTTT. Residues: CASSWGMNTGELFF.

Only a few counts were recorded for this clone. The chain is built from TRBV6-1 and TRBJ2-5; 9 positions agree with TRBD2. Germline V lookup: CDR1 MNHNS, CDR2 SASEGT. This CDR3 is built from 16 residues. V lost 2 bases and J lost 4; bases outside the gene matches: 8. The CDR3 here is CASSESSGRGPETQYF. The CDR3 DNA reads TGTGCCAGCAGTGAAAGTAGCGGGAGAGGACCAGAGACCCAGTACTTC.

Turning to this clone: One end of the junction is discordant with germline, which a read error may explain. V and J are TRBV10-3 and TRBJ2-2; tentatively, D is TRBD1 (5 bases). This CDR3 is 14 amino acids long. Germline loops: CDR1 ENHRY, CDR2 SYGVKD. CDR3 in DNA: TGTGCCAGCAGTTGGGGCAAGAACACCGGGGAGCTGTTTTTT. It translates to CASSWGKNTGELFF.

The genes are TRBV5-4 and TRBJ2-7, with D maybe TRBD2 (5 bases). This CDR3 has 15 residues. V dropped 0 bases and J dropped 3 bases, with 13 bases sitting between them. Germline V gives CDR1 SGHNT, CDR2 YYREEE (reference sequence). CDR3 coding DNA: TGTGCCAGCAGCTTGGACGGGAATAGTTACTACGAGCAGTACTTC. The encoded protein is CASSLDGNSYYEQYF.

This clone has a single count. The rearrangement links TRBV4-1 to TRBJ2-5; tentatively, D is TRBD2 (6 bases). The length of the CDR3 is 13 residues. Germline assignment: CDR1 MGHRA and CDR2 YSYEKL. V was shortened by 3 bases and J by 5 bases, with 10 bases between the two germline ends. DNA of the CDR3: TGCGCCAGCAGCCAGGACTATTGGGAGACCCAGTACTTC. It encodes CASSQDYWETQYF.

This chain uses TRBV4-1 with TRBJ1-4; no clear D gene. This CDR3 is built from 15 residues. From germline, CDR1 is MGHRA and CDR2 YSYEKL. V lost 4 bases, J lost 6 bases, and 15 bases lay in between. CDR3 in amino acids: CASSLEGETDEKLFF. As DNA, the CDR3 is TGCGCCAGCAGCCTAGAGGGAGAAACAGATGAAAAACTGTTTTTT.

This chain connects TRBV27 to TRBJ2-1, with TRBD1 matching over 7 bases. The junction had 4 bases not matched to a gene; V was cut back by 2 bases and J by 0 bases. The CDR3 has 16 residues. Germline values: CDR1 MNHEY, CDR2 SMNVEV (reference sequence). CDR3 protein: CASSLTGASSYNEQFF. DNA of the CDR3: TGTGCCAGCAGTTTAACAGGGGCTAGCTCCTACAATGAGCAGTTCTTC.

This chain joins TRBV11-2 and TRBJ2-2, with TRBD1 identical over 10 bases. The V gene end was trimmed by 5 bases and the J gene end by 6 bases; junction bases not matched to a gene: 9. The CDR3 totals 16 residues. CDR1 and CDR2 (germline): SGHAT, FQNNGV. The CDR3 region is CASSRDRGLFAGELFF. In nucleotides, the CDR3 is TGTGCCAGCAGCCGAGACAGGGGGCTTTTTGCCGGGGAGCTGTTTTTT.

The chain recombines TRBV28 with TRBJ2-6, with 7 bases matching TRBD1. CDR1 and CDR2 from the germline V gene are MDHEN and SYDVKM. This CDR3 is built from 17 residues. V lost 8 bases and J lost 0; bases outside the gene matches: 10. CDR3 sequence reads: CASLKLTGYSGANVLTF. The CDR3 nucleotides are TGTGCCAGCTTAAAACTGACAGGGTACTCTGGGGCCAACGTCCTGACTTTC.

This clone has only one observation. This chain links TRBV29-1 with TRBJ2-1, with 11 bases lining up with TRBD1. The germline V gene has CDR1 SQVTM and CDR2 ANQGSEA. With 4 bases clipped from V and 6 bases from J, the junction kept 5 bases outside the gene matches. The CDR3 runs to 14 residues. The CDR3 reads CSVVGTGGVNEQFF. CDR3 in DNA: TGCAGCGTTGTGGGGACAGGGGGGGTCAATGAGCAGTTCTTC.

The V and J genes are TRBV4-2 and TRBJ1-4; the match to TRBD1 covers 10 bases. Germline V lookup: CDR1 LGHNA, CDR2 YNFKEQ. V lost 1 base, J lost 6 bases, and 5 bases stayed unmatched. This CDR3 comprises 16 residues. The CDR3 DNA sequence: TGTGCCAGCAGCCAAGTTAGGGGGACAGGGGATGAAAAACTGTTTTTT. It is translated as CASSQVRGTGDEKLFF.

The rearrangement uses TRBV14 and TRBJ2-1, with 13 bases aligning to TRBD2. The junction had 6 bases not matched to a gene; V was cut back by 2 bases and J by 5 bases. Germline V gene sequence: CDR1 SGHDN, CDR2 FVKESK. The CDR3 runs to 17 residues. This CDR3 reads CASSQRAGLAGDNEQFF. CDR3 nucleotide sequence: TGTGCCAGCAGCCAACGGGCAGGACTAGCGGGAGACAATGAGCAGTTCTTC.

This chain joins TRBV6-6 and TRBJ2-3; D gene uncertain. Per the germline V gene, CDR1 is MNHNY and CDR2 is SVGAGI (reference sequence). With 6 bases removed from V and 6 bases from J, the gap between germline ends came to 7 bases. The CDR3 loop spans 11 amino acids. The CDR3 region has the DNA TGTGCCAGCAGCCCCCGGGATACGCAGTATTTT. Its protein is CASSPRDTQYF.